Following are 27 T cell receptor beta chains from one sample sequenced in a study of T cell responses to AZD1222 COVID-19 vaccine. The data were produced by immunoSEQ multiplex PCR, yet TCRdb's version contains in-frame clones alone and is incomplete. The sample lists under 150,000 clones, roughly 90% occurring once. The sequencing here drew on peripheral blood, taken 28 days after the second AZD1222 dose. These receptors originate from an adult who received the AZD1222 COVID-19 vaccine.

J is TRBJ1-1 and V is TRBV6-6; a possible D gene is TRBD1 (5 bases). The CDR3 has 13 residues. V lost 1 base and J lost 11, with 14 bases in between. CDR1 MNHNY and CDR2 SVGAGI come from the germline V gene (reference sequence). The CDR3 DNA reads as TGTGCCAGCAGTTACTGGGGGGAGGGCTCGGCTTTCTTT. It is translated as CASSYWGEGSAFF.

The rearrangement links TRBV5-8 to TRBJ2-6, with D possibly TRBD1 on 5 matching bases. Trimming removed 0 bases at V and 2 bases at J, with 6 bases between. Germline values: CDR1 SGHTS, CDR2 YDEGEE. This CDR3 has 15 amino acids. DNA of the CDR3: TGTGCCAGCAGCTTGGTAGGGGCTGGGGCCAACGTCCTGACTTTC. Amino acids: CASSLVGAGANVLTF. Filled out from reference TRBV5-8 and TRBJ2-6, the complete variable domain reads EAGVTQSPTHLIKTRGQQATLRCSPISGHTSVYWYQQALGLGLQFLLWYDEGEERNRGNFPPRFSGRQFPNYSSELNVNALELEDSALYLCASSLVGAGANVLTFGAGSRLTVL.

Only one count was recorded for this clone. The V and J genes are TRBV11-2 and TRBJ2-7; TRBD1 might be the D (6 bases). Per germline, CDR1 SGHAT and CDR2 FQNNGV. CDR3 length: 14 residues. The germline V and J ends were trimmed by 6 bases and 2 bases, with 14 bases remaining between them. The CDR3 loop reads CASRMGQGTYEQYF. Here the CDR3 DNA reads TGTGCCAGCAGGATGGGTCAGGGGACCTACGAGCAGTACTTC.

CDR3 sequence: CASSQEGGRNYGYTF. DNA of the CDR3: TGTGCCAGCAGCCAAGAGGGGGGGCGCAACTATGGCTACACCTTC. The V gene is TRBV4-2, the J gene TRBJ1-2; TRBD1 might be the D (6 bases). Germline V gene data show CDR1 as LGHNA and CDR2 as YNFKEQ. V lost 0 bases to trimming and J lost 2 bases, with 10 bases between them. The CDR3 runs 15 residues.

The chain is built from TRBV2 and TRBJ1-5; D possibly corresponds to TRBD1 (6 bases). The length of the CDR3 is 14 residues. Trimming removed 7 bases from V and 2 bases from J, with 12 bases in between. CDR1 and CDR2 from the germline V gene are SNHLY and FYNNEI. CDR3 DNA sequence: TGTGCCAGCACTGAGGACAGCCGCAATCAGCCCCAGCATTTT. Protein: CASTEDSRNQPQHF. The full variable domain, rest sourced from reference TRBV2 and TRBJ1-5, is EPEVTQTPSHQVTQMGQEVILRCVPISNHLYFYWYRQILGQKVEFLVSFYNNEISEKSEIFDDQFSVERPDGSNFTLKIRSTKLEDSAMYFCASTEDSRNQPQHFGDGTRLSIL.

This sequence joins TRBV6-5 and TRBJ1-1; 10 bases match TRBD1. Trimming removed 2 bases from V and 3 bases from J; junction bases left unmatched: 6. This CDR3 contains 16 residues. Per the germline V gene, CDR1 is MNHEY and CDR2 is SVGAGI. CDR3 region: CASSYPGQGGYTEAFF. DNA for the CDR3: TGTGCCAGCAGTTACCCAGGACAGGGGGGGTACACTGAAGCTTTCTTT.

This chain joins TRBV4-2 and TRBJ2-1; 8 bases fit TRBD2. Per germline, CDR1 LGHNA and CDR2 YNFKEQ. This CDR3 has 16 amino acids. With V trimmed by 0 bases and J by 3 bases, 4 bases remained unmatched. The CDR3 nucleotides are TGTGCCAGCAGCCAAGAAAATAGCGGGATCTACAATGAGCAGTTCTTC. This encodes CASSQENSGIYNEQFF.

V usage is TRBV6-2 or TRBV6-3 and J usage is TRBJ2-7, with TRBD2 as a possible D gene (5 bases). The CDR3 extends over 16 amino acids. Germline V gene sequence: CDR1 MNHEY, CDR2 SVGEGT. Trimming took 0 bases from V and 0 from J, leaving 12 bases between them. Written as DNA, the CDR3 is TGTGCCAGCAGTTACTCGGCCCTAGGGAGCTCCTACGAGCAGTACTTC. It translates to CASSYSALGSSYEQYF.

V usage is TRBV4-2 and J usage is TRBJ1-1; unclear D gene. The germline V and J ends were trimmed by 6 bases and 0 bases, with 14 bases remaining between them. The germline CDR1 and CDR2 sequences are LGHNA and YNFKEQ. This CDR3 comprises 15 residues. Written as DNA, the CDR3 is TGTGCCAGCAGTCGACTTTTGGCGATGAACACTGAAGCTTTCTTT. Translated: CASSRLLAMNTEAFF.

The genes are TRBV11-3 and TRBJ2-5; D is uncertain. CDR1 is SGHNT and CDR2 is YENEEA in the germline V gene. The V gene lost 5 bases and the J gene lost 1 base, with 5 bases spanning the gap. The CDR3 has 12 residues. The CDR3 DNA follows: TGTGCCAGCAGCCAATTCCAAGAGACCCAGTACTTC. It is translated as CASSQFQETQYF. The variable domain in full, with the rest retrieved from reference TRBV11-3 and TRBJ2-5, is EAGVVQSPRYKIIEKKQPVAFWCNPISGHNTLYWYLQNLGQGPELLIRYENEEAVDDSQLPKDRFSAERLKGVDSTLKIQPAELGDSAVYLCASSQFQETQYFGPGTRLLVL.

The J gene is TRBJ2-1, the V gene TRBV19; 10 positions match TRBD2. The CDR3 has 15 residues. J was trimmed by 6 bases and V by 4 bases; bases with no gene match: 6. CDR1 is LNHDA and CDR2 is SQIVND in the germline V gene (reference sequence). CDR3 nucleotides: TGTGCCAGTAGTACAAAGGCTAGCGGGAGCAATGAGCAGTTCTTC. Its protein product is CASSTKASGSNEQFF. The full variable domain, rest sourced from reference TRBV19 and TRBJ2-1, is DGGITQSPKYLFRKEGQNVTLSCEQNLNHDAMYWYRQDPGQGLRLIYYSQIVNDFQKGDIAEGYSVSREKKESFPLTVTSAQKNPTAFYLCASSTKASGSNEQFFGPGTRLTVL.

The chain employs TRBV27 and TRBJ2-7, with TRBD1 identical over 10 bases. The length of the CDR3 is 14 residues. Germline V lookup: CDR1 MNHEY, CDR2 SMNVEV (reference sequence). V was pared by 6 bases and J by 2 bases, with 4 bases of the junction left unmatched. The CDR3 loop is CASSPGQGTYEQYF. CDR3 sequence (DNA): TGTGCCAGCAGCCCGGGACAGGGGACCTACGAGCAGTACTTC.

This clone has a single count. The chain couples TRBV11-3 to TRBJ1-1; no clear D. In germline, CDR1 is SGHNT, CDR2 YENEEA. V lost 1 base to trimming and J lost 4 bases, with 7 bases between them. The CDR3 totals 13 residues. CDR3 coding DNA: TGTGCCAGCAGCTTAGGGAGGGCCACTGAAGCTTTCTTT. It translates to CASSLGRATEAFF.

The chain combines TRBV5-1 with TRBJ1-1, with D unresolved. Per germline, CDR1 SGHRS and CDR2 YFSETQ. The V end was cut by 4 bases, the J end by 0 bases, with 16 bases between. The CDR3 has 16 residues. CDR3 region: CASSVAPGIMNTEAFF. The CDR3 nucleotides are TGCGCCAGCAGCGTGGCCCCTGGCATAATGAACACTGAAGCTTTCTTT.

This chain links TRBV15 with TRBJ2-7; 7 positions match TRBD1. Trimming took 5 bases from V and 0 from J; bases not matched to a gene: 1. The germline V gene has CDR1 LNHNV and CDR2 YYDKDF (reference sequence). The length of the CDR3 is 13 residues. CDR3 coding DNA: TGTGCCACCAGCCGGGACAGCTCCTACGAGCAGTACTTC. Translating it yields CATSRDSSYEQYF.

V is TRBV11-2 and J is TRBJ2-1; D is unresolved. Germline V CDR1 and CDR2: SGHAT, FQNNGV. This CDR3 has 16 residues. V was trimmed by 0 bases and J by 3 bases, leaving 12 bases between them. The CDR3 DNA follows: TGTGCCAGCAGCTTAGATCTGGGCTTAAACTACAATGAGCAGTTCTTC. Amino acid sequence: CASSLDLGLNYNEQFF.

The rearrangement links TRBV7-2 to TRBJ2-7; TRBD1 agrees at 10 bases. V lost 2 bases, J lost 6 bases, and 4 bases stayed unmatched. The V gene's germline CDR1 is SGHTA and CDR2 FQGNSA. This CDR3 region has 14 residues. CDR3 nucleotides: TGTGCCAGCAGCTTAAGACAGGGGGCGGTCGAGCAGTACTTC. This translates into CASSLRQGAVEQYF.

This clone was seen a single time. The chain recombines TRBV29-1 with TRBJ2-6; 8 nucleotides agree with TRBD1. The CDR3 contains 18 residues. CDR1 and CDR2 from the germline V gene are SQVTM and ANQGSEA. After removal of 4 bases from V and 0 bases from J, the junction contained 11 bases not matched to a gene. CDR3 nucleotide sequence: TGCAGCGTTGTGCCCCGGGACAGGAGCTCCTCTGGGGCCAACGTCCTGACTTTC. Its protein product is CSVVPRDRSSSGANVLTF.

This sequence joins TRBV9 and TRBJ1-5; 9 bases are shared with TRBD1. The CDR3 runs to 15 residues. After removal of 4 bases from V and 3 bases from J, the junction contained 5 bases not matched to a gene. Germline values: CDR1 SGDLS, CDR2 YYNGEE. The CDR3 DNA reads as TGTGCCAGCAGCTTGGGACAGGGAGCCAATCAGCCCCAGCATTTT. Its translation is CASSLGQGANQPQHF.

The genes are TRBV9 and TRBJ1-1, with D unclear. The V and J ends lost 3 bases and 1 base respectively, with 7 bases between them. CDR3 length: 13 amino acids. Germline loops: CDR1 SGDLS, CDR2 YYNGEE. The CDR3 spells CASSASKNTEAFF. DNA of the CDR3: TGTGCCAGCAGCGCGTCAAAGAACACTGAAGCTTTCTTT. Full variable domain (outside the CDR3, taken from reference TRBV9 and TRBJ1-1): DSGVTQTPKHLITATGQRVTLRCSPRSGDLSVYWYQQSLDQGLQFLIQYYNGEERAKGNILERFSAQQFPDLHSELNLSSLELGDSALYFCASSASKNTEAFFGQGTRLTVV.

The gene calls are TRBV7-8 and TRBJ2-1; 8 nucleotides line up with TRBD2. The CDR3 consists of 15 residues. The V gene end was trimmed by 5 bases and the J gene end by 8 bases; junction bases not matched to a gene: 11. In germline, CDR1 is SGHVS, CDR2 FQNEAQ. The CDR3 DNA reads TGTGCCAGCAGCCCCGCCCCGGGACTAGAGGATGAGCAGTTCTTC. Translation: CASSPAPGLEDEQFF.

The chain couples TRBV2 to TRBJ2-1; 10 positions match TRBD2. Germline CDR1 and CDR2: SNHLY and FYNNEI. The CDR3 is 15 residues long. V was clipped by 5 bases and J by 6 bases; unmatched bases: 7. For the CDR3, the DNA is TGTGCCAGCAGTCTACTTAGCGGGGGGAGCAATGAGCAGTTCTTC. The encoded protein is CASSLLSGGSNEQFF.

This clone came up a few times. The chain combines TRBV7-2 with TRBJ2-3, with 8 bases fitting TRBD2. The CDR3 totals 15 residues. Per the germline V gene, CDR1 is SGHTA and CDR2 is FQGNSA. With V trimmed by 1 base and J by 2 bases, 2 bases remained unmatched. The DNA of the CDR3 is TGTGCCAGCAGCTTAGGCGGGGGGCTCACAGATACGCAGTATTTT. Protein sequence: CASSLGGGLTDTQYF. The whole variable domain, remainder taken from reference TRBV7-2 and TRBJ2-3, is GAGVSQSPSNKVTEKGKDVELRCDPISGHTALYWYRQSLGQGLEFLIYFQGNSAPDKSGLPSDRFSAERTGGSVSTLTIQRTQQEDSAVYLCASSLGGGLTDTQYFGPGTRLTVL.

The V gene is TRBV7-9, the J gene TRBJ2-1, with TRBD2 identical over 8 bases. V dropped 4 bases and J dropped 4; count of bases not matched to a gene: 9. CDR3 length equals 16 residues. CDR1 and CDR2 from the germline V gene are SEHNR and FQNEAQ (reference sequence). CDR3: CASSSIVGGAYNEQFF. The DNA for the CDR3 is TGTGCCAGCAGCTCAATTGTCGGGGGGGCTTACAATGAGCAGTTCTTC.

V usage is TRBV4-2 and J usage is TRBJ2-7; D remains unclear. The V and J ends lost 4 bases and 0 bases respectively, with 13 bases between them. The CDR3 covers 15 residues. Germline CDR1 reads LGHNA; CDR2 reads YNFKEQ. As DNA, the CDR3 is TGTGCCAGCAGCCTTGAAAACGGCGGCTCCTACGAGCAGTACTTC. Translated, it gives CASSLENGGSYEQYF.

The chain is built from TRBV27 and TRBJ1-3; D may be TRBD1 (6 bases). The CDR3 length is 14 residues. The germline V gene has CDR1 MNHEY and CDR2 SMNVEV (reference sequence). Trimming shortened V by 7 bases and J by 0 bases, and 10 bases separated the two germline ends. Written as DNA, the CDR3 is TGTGCCAGCAAGGACAGAACCTCTGGAAACACCATATATTTT. As protein: CASKDRTSGNTIYF.

The J gene is TRBJ1-2, the V gene TRBV2; D unresolved. Trimming removed 2 bases at V and 2 bases at J, with 9 bases between. Germline V gives CDR1 SNHLY, CDR2 FYNNEI. The CDR3 sequence is 14 residues long. This chain's CDR3 is CASSETEGNYGYTF. In nucleotides, the CDR3 is TGTGCCAGCAGTGAAACCGAGGGCAACTATGGCTACACCTTC.